These 13 T cell receptor beta chains were sequenced from one sample in a study of molecular identifiers for immune sequencing clone quantification. Via MiXCR, TCRdb re-called the PCR reads, giving one row per CDR3 protein. The sample contains about 19,000 distinct CDR3 sequences, about a fifth of which appear only once. The sequencing sample was made of naive CD8+ T cells from blood, with Jurkat cell RNA spiked in. Subset defined: FACS-sorted CD8+CD4-CCR7+CD45RA+ naive T cells. These receptors were collected from a human donor in good health. Some libraries in this study had Jurkat cell RNA spiked in.

This clonotype has just a few counts. The genes are TRBV19 and TRBJ2-7; D ambiguous. CDR1 and CDR2 from the germline V gene are LNHDA and SQIVND (reference sequence). The CDR3 is made up of 11 amino acids. The V and J ends lost 1 base and 7 bases respectively, with 5 bases between them. For the CDR3, the DNA is TGTGCCAGTAGTATAGGTGGTGAGCAGTACTTC. As protein: CASSIGGEQYF.

The V call is TRBV20-1, the J call TRBJ1-5, with no clear D. V shed 0 bases and J shed 7 bases, with 7 bases lying between them. Germline V lookup: CDR1 DFQATT, CDR2 SNEGSKA (reference sequence). CDR3 length: 12 residues. The CDR3 coding sequence is TGCAGTGCTAGAGATCTCATGCAGCCCCAGCATTTT. Translating gives CSARDLMQPQHF.

Comments on this clonotype: With a much larger clone just one base away, this may be a read error. The gene calls are TRBV7-8 and TRBJ2-7; 8 bases are a match to TRBD2. Germline assignment: CDR1 SGHVS and CDR2 FQNEAQ. The CDR3 contains 14 residues. CDR3 region: CASSFREGTYKQYF. CDR3 coding DNA: TGTGCCAGCAGCTTTCGGGAGGGGACCTACAAGCAGTACTTC.

This clonotype is termed medium-sized. The gene calls are TRBV5-1 and TRBJ2-1; 10 nucleotides line up with TRBD2. The J segment lost 4 bases and the V segment lost 0 bases, leaving 7 bases of the junction unmatched. Germline CDR1 reads SGHRS; CDR2 reads YFSETQ. The CDR3 is 17 residues long. The CDR3 region is CASSLVSGTSVYNEQFF. The DNA of the CDR3 is TGCGCCAGCAGCTTGGTCAGCGGGACTAGCGTATACAATGAGCAGTTCTTC.

This clonotype was found many times. The V call is TRBV20-1, the J call TRBJ2-7, with D perhaps TRBD1 (5 bases). This CDR3 region has 13 residues. Germline values: CDR1 DFQATT, CDR2 SNEGSKA (reference sequence). With 3 bases removed from V and 5 bases from J, the gap between germline ends came to 14 bases. CDR3 nucleotide sequence: TGCAGTGCTAGTCAGGGCCAGGTGCACGAGCAGTACTTC. Protein sequence: CSASQGQVHEQYF.

This clonotype counts as medium-sized (0.01 to 0.1%). The chain recombines TRBV4-3 with TRBJ2-1, with TRBD2 matching 7 bases. Germline-derived CDR1 and CDR2 are LGHNA and YSLEER. CDR3 length equals 17 residues. The J segment lost 0 bases and the V segment lost 0 bases, leaving 5 bases of the junction unmatched. In DNA, the CDR3 is TGCGCCAGCAGCCAAGACTTCGCTAGCGGCTCCTACAATGAGCAGTTCTTC. Its protein is CASSQDFASGSYNEQFF.

This clonotype was seen more than once but under ten times. The chain employs TRBV28 and TRBJ2-7; 8 bases fit TRBD1. The CDR3 is 16 residues long. The trim removed 3 bases at V and 0 bases at J, leaving 7 bases unmatched. The germline V gene encodes CDR1 MDHEN and CDR2 SYDVKM. DNA for the CDR3: TGTGCCAGCAGTTTGATGTCAGGGGGCGGCTCCTACGAGCAGTACTTC. Encoded protein: CASSLMSGGGSYEQYF.

This clonotype occurred many times. CDR3 amino acids: CASSDTRGGEQFF. The CDR3 bases are TGTGCCAGCAGCGATACCAGGGGTGGTGAGCAGTTCTTC. V and J are TRBV7-9 and TRBJ2-1, with a tentative D call TRBD1 (6 bases). Between the trimmed V and J ends, which lost 5 bases and 9 bases, there was a span of 14 bases. Germline V gene sequence: CDR1 SEHNR, CDR2 FQNEAQ (reference sequence). The CDR3 is made up of 13 amino acids.

At least ten counts were recorded for this clonotype. V usage is TRBV7-8 and J usage is TRBJ1-2; TRBD1 is a possible D gene (5 bases). The V and J ends lost 5 bases and 8 bases respectively, with 12 bases between them. CDR3 length equals 12 residues. The germline V gene encodes CDR1 SGHVS and CDR2 FQNEAQ. In DNA, the CDR3 is TGTGCCAGCAGCATACCAGGGTCCGGCTACACCTTC. It translates to CASSIPGSGYTF. The variable domain in full, completed from reference TRBV7-8 and TRBJ1-2, reads GAGVSQSPRYKVAKRGQDVALRCDPISGHVSLFWYQQALGQGPEFLTYFQNEAQLDKSGLPSDRFFAERPEGSVSTLKIQRTQQEDSAVYLCASSIPGSGYTFGSGTRLTVV.

The V and J genes are TRBV7-2 and TRBJ1-3; D remains unclear. Germline CDR1 is SGHTA and CDR2 is FQGNSA. Trimming removed 1 base at V and 3 bases at J, with 7 bases between. The CDR3 is 14 amino acids. CDR3 residues: CASSLEPFGNTIYF. The CDR3 region has the DNA TGTGCCAGCAGCTTAGAGCCCTTTGGAAACACCATATATTTT.

V usage is TRBV19 and J usage is TRBJ2-1; D might be TRBD1 (5 bases). This CDR3 is 11 amino acids long. CDR1 and CDR2 from the germline V gene are LNHDA and SQIVND (reference sequence). Deletions cut 10 bases from V and 4 bases from J, with 8 bases between. The CDR3 DNA reads as TGTGCCACAGACAGTTACAATGAGCAGTTCTTC. This gives the protein CATDSYNEQFF. The full variable domain, rest sourced from reference TRBV19 and TRBJ2-1, is DGGITQSPKYLFRKEGQNVTLSCEQNLNHDAMYWYRQDPGQGLRLIYYSQIVNDFQKGDIAEGYSVSREKKESFPLTVTSAQKNPTAFYLCATDSYNEQFFGPGTRLTVL.

By share of the sample, this clonotype is medium-sized (0.01 to 0.1%). The chain employs TRBV7-2 and TRBJ1-2; D is ambiguous. The CDR3 totals 14 residues. Per the germline V gene, CDR1 is SGHTA and CDR2 is FQGNSA. The ends were cut back, 7 bases at V and 8 bases at J, with 20 bases in the middle. This chain's CDR3 is CASTPVGQARGYTF. The CDR3 bases are TGTGCCAGCACTCCTGTCGGCCAGGCCAGAGGCTACACCTTC.

The chain has TRBV4-1 and TRBJ2-7; TRBD1 matches at 7 bases. The CDR3 has 15 amino acids. The ends lost 1 base at V and 3 bases at J; junction bases unmatched: 6. Germline-derived CDR1 and CDR2 are MGHRA and YSYEKL. This CDR3 reads CASSQVSGGIYEQYF. The DNA of the CDR3 is TGCGCCAGCAGCCAAGTCTCAGGGGGAATCTACGAGCAGTACTTC.